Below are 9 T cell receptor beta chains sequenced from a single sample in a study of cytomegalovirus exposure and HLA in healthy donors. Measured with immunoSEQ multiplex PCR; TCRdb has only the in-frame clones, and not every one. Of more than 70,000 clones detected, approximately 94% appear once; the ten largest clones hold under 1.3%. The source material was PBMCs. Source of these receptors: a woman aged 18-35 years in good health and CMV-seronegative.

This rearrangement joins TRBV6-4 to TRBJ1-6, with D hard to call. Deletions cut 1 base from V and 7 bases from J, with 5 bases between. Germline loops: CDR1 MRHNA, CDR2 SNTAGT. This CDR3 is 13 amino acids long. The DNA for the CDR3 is TGTGCCAGCAGTGACTACGGGAATTCACCCCTCCACTTT. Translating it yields CASSDYGNSPLHF.

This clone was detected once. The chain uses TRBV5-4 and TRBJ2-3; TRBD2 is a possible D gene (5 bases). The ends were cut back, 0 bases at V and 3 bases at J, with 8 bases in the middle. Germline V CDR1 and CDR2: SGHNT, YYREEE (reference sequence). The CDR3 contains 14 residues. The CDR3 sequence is CASSLDRGTDTQYF. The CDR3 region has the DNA TGTGCCAGCAGCTTGGACAGAGGGACAGATACGCAGTATTTT.

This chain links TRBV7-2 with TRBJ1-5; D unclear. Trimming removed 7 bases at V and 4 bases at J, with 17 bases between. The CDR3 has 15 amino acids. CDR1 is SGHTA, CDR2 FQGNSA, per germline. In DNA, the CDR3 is TGTGCCAGCACCACCTGGGGAGGTCCAAATCAGCCCCAGCATTTT. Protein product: CASTTWGGPNQPQHF.

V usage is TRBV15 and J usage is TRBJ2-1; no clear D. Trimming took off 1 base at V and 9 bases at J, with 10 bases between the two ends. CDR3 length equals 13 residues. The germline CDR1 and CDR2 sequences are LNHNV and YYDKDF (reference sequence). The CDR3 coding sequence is TGTGCCACCAGCAGAGCATCGTTGGCTGAGCAGTTCTTC. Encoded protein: CATSRASLAEQFF.

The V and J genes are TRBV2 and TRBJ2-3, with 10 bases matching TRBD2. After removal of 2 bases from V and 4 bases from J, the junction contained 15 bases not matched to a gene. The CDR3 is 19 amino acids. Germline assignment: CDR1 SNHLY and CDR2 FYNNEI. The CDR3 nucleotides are TGTGCCAGCAGTGAAACGGTAGCGGGGGGCCCTACTCGGGCAGATACGCAGTATTTT. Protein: CASSETVAGGPTRADTQYF.

This CDR3 is CASSGTGGDQPQHF. In nucleotides, the CDR3 is TGTGCCAGCAGCGGGACAGGGGGCGATCAGCCCCAGCATTTT. The V call is TRBV9, the J call TRBJ1-5, with 11 bases matching TRBD1. V dropped 3 bases and J dropped 5; count of bases not matched to a gene: 1. The CDR3 is made up of 14 amino acids. Germline lookup yields CDR1 SGDLS and CDR2 YYNGEE.

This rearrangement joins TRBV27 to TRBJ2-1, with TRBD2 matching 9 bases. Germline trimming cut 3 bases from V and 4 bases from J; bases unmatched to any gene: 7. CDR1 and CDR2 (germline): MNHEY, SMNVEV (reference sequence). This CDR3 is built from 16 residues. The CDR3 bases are TGTGCCAGCAGTTTTGCTAGCGGGGAGGGATACAATGAGCAGTTCTTC. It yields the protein CASSFASGEGYNEQFF.

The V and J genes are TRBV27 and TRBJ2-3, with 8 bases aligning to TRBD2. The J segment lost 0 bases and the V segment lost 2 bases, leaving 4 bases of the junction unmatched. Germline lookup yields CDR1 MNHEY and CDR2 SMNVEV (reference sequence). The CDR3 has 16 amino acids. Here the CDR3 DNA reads TGTGCCAGCAGTTTAGCACTAGCGGTGAGCACAGATACGCAGTATTTT. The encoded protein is CASSLALAVSTDTQYF.

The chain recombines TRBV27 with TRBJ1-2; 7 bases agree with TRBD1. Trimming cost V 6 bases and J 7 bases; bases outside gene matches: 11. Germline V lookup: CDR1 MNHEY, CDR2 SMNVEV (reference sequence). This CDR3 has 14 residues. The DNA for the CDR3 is TGTGCCAGCAGCCCGGGACAGACCAATTCTGGCTACACCTTC. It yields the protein CASSPGQTNSGYTF.